These T cell receptor beta chains were read from a single sample in a study of early T cells in non-severe SARS-CoV-2 infection. TCRdb recomputed calls from the 5' RACE reads with MiXCR, one row per CDR3 protein. The data show around 110,000 distinct CDR3 sequences, with more than 9.5% seen just once and roughly 7.5% held by the top ten. Sequencing was carried out using whole blood. These receptors all come from an adult who was a healthcare worker with PCR-confirmed SARS-CoV-2 infection or an uninfected control (not recorded which). Both conserved end residues are part of each CDR3. D genes are given only for firm matches. Size tells how often a clone was seen (once, few, many) or the class of an expanded clone, and some rows leave it out.

d_gene: TRBD2
j_gene: TRBJ2-1
v_gene: TRBV2
abundance: -
CDR3aa: CASSQTSGRPTGEQFF
CDR3nt: TGTGCCAGCAGCCAAACTAGCGGGAGGCCCACGGGTGAGCAGTTCTTC

d_gene: -
j_gene: TRBJ2-2
v_gene: TRBV5-1
abundance: many
CDR3aa: CASSLQGYANTGELFF
CDR3nt: TGCGCCAGCAGCTTGCAAGGATACGCGAACACCGGGGAGCTGTTTTTT

d_gene: -
j_gene: TRBJ2-3
v_gene: TRBV15
abundance: -
CDR3aa: CATSMTRDTQYF
CDR3nt: TGTGCCACCAGCATGACTCGAGATACGCAGTATTTT

d_gene: -
j_gene: TRBJ1-1
v_gene: TRBV28
abundance: once
CDR3aa: CASSSRYIRAGFEAFF
CDR3nt: TGTGCCAGCAGCTCTAGGTACATCAGGGCCGGATTCGAAGCTTTCTTT

d_gene: TRBD1
j_gene: TRBJ2-2
v_gene: TRBV15
abundance: -
CDR3aa: CATSRPGTGGPGELFF
CDR3nt: TGTGCCACCAGCAGACCCGGGACAGGGGGCCCCGGGGAGCTGTTTTTT

d_gene: TRBD1
j_gene: TRBJ2-1
v_gene: TRBV28
abundance: many
CDR3aa: CASSSGQGNEQFF
CDR3nt: TGTGCCAGCAGTTCGGGACAGGGAAATGAGCAGTTCTTC

d_gene: -
j_gene: TRBJ2-3
v_gene: TRBV28
abundance: many
CDR3aa: CASSSAGRTDTQYF
CDR3nt: TGTGCCAGCAGTTCTGCGGGCCGCACAGATACGCAGTATTTT

d_gene: -
j_gene: TRBJ2-5
v_gene: TRBV11-3
abundance: many
CDR3aa: CASSLRQEGTQYF
CDR3nt: TGTGCCAGCAGCTTAAGACAGGAGGGGACCCAGTACTTC

d_gene: TRBD2
j_gene: TRBJ2-2
v_gene: TRBV2
abundance: -
CDR3aa: CASSELLSGRDTGELFF
CDR3nt: TGTGCCAGCAGTGAACTCCTTAGCGGGAGGGACACCGGGGAGCTGTTTTTT

d_gene: -
j_gene: TRBJ1-5
v_gene: TRBV30
abundance: -
CDR3aa: CACSGFVSNQPQHF
CDR3nt: TGTGCCTGTTCCGGGTTTGTCAGCAATCAGCCCCAGCATTTT

d_gene: -
j_gene: TRBJ1-2
v_gene: TRBV5-1
abundance: -
CDR3aa: CASSPDSSYGYTF
CDR3nt: TGCGCCAGCAGCCCGGACAGTTCCTATGGCTACACCTTC

d_gene: TRBD1
j_gene: TRBJ2-7
v_gene: TRBV20-1
abundance: few
CDR3aa: CSASGGKVYEQYF
CDR3nt: TGCAGTGCTTCAGGGGGCAAAGTCTACGAGCAGTACTTC

d_gene: -
j_gene: TRBJ1-2
v_gene: TRBV5-1
abundance: many
CDR3aa: CASSRNPYTGRNGYTF
CDR3nt: TGCGCCAGCAGCCGGAATCCCTACACAGGGAGGAATGGCTACACCTTC

d_gene: -
j_gene: TRBJ1-2
v_gene: TRBV7-9
abundance: -
CDR3aa: CASSLSRGDYGYTF
CDR3nt: TGTGCCAGCAGCTTATCTCGAGGGGACTATGGCTACACCTTC

d_gene: -
j_gene: TRBJ1-5
v_gene: TRBV20-1
abundance: many
CDR3aa: CSASEGEPANQPQHF
CDR3nt: TGCAGTGCTAGTGAGGGAGAACCTGCCAATCAGCCCCAGCATTTT

d_gene: TRBD1
j_gene: TRBJ1-1
v_gene: TRBV6-5
abundance: many
CDR3aa: CASSETGVPTEAFF
CDR3nt: TGTGCCAGCAGTGAGACAGGGGTGCCCACTGAAGCTTTCTTT

d_gene: -
j_gene: TRBJ1-1
v_gene: TRBV6-6
abundance: -
CDR3aa: CASSYQVERNTEAFF
CDR3nt: TGTGCCAGCAGTTACCAGGTGGAGAGGAACACTGAAGCTTTCTTT

d_gene: -
j_gene: TRBJ2-7
v_gene: TRBV28
abundance: -
CDR3aa: CASKTGTDSYEQYF
CDR3nt: TGTGCCAGCAAAACCGGGACTGATTCCTACGAGCAGTACTTC

d_gene: TRBD1
j_gene: TRBJ1-2
v_gene: TRBV18
abundance: many
CDR3aa: CASSPDRVQGYTF
CDR3nt: TGTGCCAGCTCACCGGACAGGGTTCAAGGCTACACCTTC

d_gene: TRBD1
j_gene: TRBJ1-2
v_gene: TRBV20-1
abundance: -
CDR3aa: CSARNRDRAGYTF
CDR3nt: TGCAGTGCTAGAAACCGGGACAGGGCGGGCTACACCTTC

d_gene: TRBD1
j_gene: TRBJ2-3
v_gene: TRBV20-1
abundance: -
CDR3aa: CSAARRGASQGDTQYF
CDR3nt: TGCAGTGCCGCTCGAAGGGGTGCGTCACAGGGGGATACGCAGTATTTT

d_gene: -
j_gene: TRBJ1-3
v_gene: TRBV28
abundance: many
CDR3aa: CASSFGESSGNTIYF
CDR3nt: TGTGCCAGCAGTTTTGGGGAGTCCTCCGGAAACACCATATATTTT

d_gene: -
j_gene: TRBJ1-5
v_gene: TRBV21-1
abundance: -
CDR3aa: CASSKVQPQHF
CDR3nt: TGTGCCAGCAGCAAAGTACAGCCCCAGCATTTT

d_gene: TRBD2
j_gene: TRBJ2-3
v_gene: TRBV7-2
abundance: few
CDR3aa: CASRQAGGRGDTQYF
CDR3nt: TGTGCCAGCAGACAAGCGGGAGGGCGGGGAGATACGCAGTATTTT

d_gene: -
j_gene: TRBJ2-2
v_gene: TRBV9
abundance: many
CDR3aa: CASSGRASNTGELFF
CDR3nt: TGTGCCAGCAGCGGCAGGGCATCAAACACCGGGGAGCTGTTTTTT